This TCR beta chain was profiled in a study of OX40 agonist ivuxolimab in advanced cancers. Study overall: Ivuxolimab was administered intravenously to patients at 0.01 to 10 mg/kg every 2 weeks. Study findings and constraints: Dosing at 0.1 to 3.0 mg/kg was accompanied by clonal expansion of CD4+ and CD8+ blood T cells by week 6.

Concerning this clone itself: Its target is not known.

TCRdb's copy holds only in-frame clones and misses some; the assay was immunoSEQ multiplex PCR. The table records approximately 82,000 clones, just over 85% of them present only once. Trimming removed 0 bases from V and 7 bases from J, with 8 bases in between. CDR1 is SGHTA, CDR2 FQGNSA, per germline. The CDR3 contains 13 residues. Patients were ineligible given autoimmune disease history or systemic immunosuppression. The sample in question was CD4+ or CD8+ T cells sorted from blood, obtained in a trial of the OX40 agonist ivuxolimab. The TCR originated in an adult with an advanced solid tumor such as melanoma, head and neck, liver or kidney cancer. V is TRBV7-2 and J is TRBJ2-3; a weak D match, TRBD1 (5 bases). In nucleotides, the CDR3 is TGTGCCAGCAGCTTAGCGGGGCCTAATACGCAGTATTTT. Amino acid sequence: CASSLAGPNTQYF.